This T cell receptor beta chain was documented in a study of T cell responses to AZD1222 COVID-19 vaccine. General study points: Spike was spanned by vaccine-associated CD4 TCRs, which were dominant at 160-218 and 743-854. Epitopes outside B.1.351 and B.1.1.7 mutated regions reportedly drew nearly half of spike TCRs.

The CDR3 contains 15 residues. V was cut by 4 bases and J by 4 bases, with 16 bases left in between. CDR1 MGHRA and CDR2 YSYEKL come from the germline V gene. Here immunoSEQ multiplex PCR was the method, and the copy in TCRdb shows in-frame clones only, minus some. The repertoire includes 95,000 to 100,000 clones, around 83% of them detected once, and 1.4% sits in the top ten. A note on this clone: Its specificity is unknown.

This chain links TRBV4-1 with TRBJ1-2; D unclear. The source was peripheral blood, collected on day 0 of AZD1222 vaccination. The TCR comes from an adult in good health. CDR3 DNA sequence: TGCGCCAGCAGCCCGACCCTGTCAGTTAGCTATGGCTACACCTTC. Amino acids: CASSPTLSVSYGYTF.